A single sample is the source of the 26 T cell receptor beta chains below, sequenced in a study of blood T cell repertoires in COVID-19. Sequencing used immunoSEQ multiplex PCR; TCRdb keeps in-frame clones, though not all of them. The top ten hold 8% to 10% of the sample, which has 180,000 or so clones, about 86% seen once. Sequenced sample: peripheral blood. Receptors were obtained from a man between 60 and 75 years old with acute or convalescent COVID-19.

The chain links TRBV7-6 to TRBJ1-4, with 8 bases fitting TRBD1. The CDR3 spans 15 residues. V lost 1 base and J lost 7; bases outside the gene matches: 5. In germline, CDR1 is SGHVS, CDR2 FNYEAQ. CDR3 protein: CASSLEGTGREKLFF. The CDR3 DNA sequence: TGTGCCAGCAGCTTAGAAGGGACAGGACGTGAAAAACTGTTTTTT.

In its sample, this clone was seen a few times. The chain couples TRBV5-1 to TRBJ2-7, with D perhaps matching TRBD1 (6 bases). CDR1 and CDR2 (germline): SGHRS, YFSETQ. The CDR3 loop spans 13 amino acids. V was trimmed by 4 bases and J by 3 bases, leaving 11 bases between them. CDR3 protein: CASSQQGFYEQYF. The CDR3 coding sequence is TGCGCCAGCAGCCAGCAGGGGTTCTACGAGCAGTACTTC. The variable domain in full, completed from reference TRBV5-1 and TRBJ2-7, reads KAGVTQTPRYLIKTRGQQVTLSCSPISGHRSVSWYQQTPGQGLQFLFEYFSETQRNKGNFPGRFSGRQFSNSRSEMNVSTLELGDSALYLCASSQQGFYEQYFGPGTRLTVT.

This chain uses TRBV5-1 with TRBJ2-7, with a weak D call TRBD2 (6 bases). V was pared by 3 bases and J by 5 bases, with 15 bases between. This CDR3 region has 14 residues. Germline CDR1 and CDR2: SGHRS and YFSETQ. This chain's CDR3 is CASSSRSRGDEQYF. Written as DNA, the CDR3 is TGCGCCAGCAGCTCTCGGTCGCGGGGCGACGAGCAGTACTTC.

The V gene is TRBV19, the J gene TRBJ2-2; 11 bases are a match to TRBD1. Losses at the gene ends were 0 bases for V and 3 bases for J; bases not matched to a gene: 3. Per germline, CDR1 LNHDA and CDR2 SQIVND (reference sequence). The CDR3 is 17 residues long. The CDR3 coding sequence is TGTGCCAGTAGTATAGACCGGGACAGGGGGTACACCGGGGAGCTGTTTTTT. It specifies CASSIDRDRGYTGELFF.

In its sample, this clone was seen once. This chain uses TRBV4-1 with TRBJ1-3; D remains ambiguous. V shed 4 bases and J shed 7 bases, with 11 bases lying between them. Germline-derived CDR1 and CDR2 are MGHRA and YSYEKL. CDR3 length: 13 residues. CDR3 amino acids: CASSREFRNTIYF. CDR3 DNA: TGCGCCAGCAGCCGCGAATTTCGGAACACCATATATTTT.

V is TRBV30 and J is TRBJ1-2; 7 bases line up with TRBD1. Germline CDR1 and CDR2: GTSNPN and SVGIG (reference sequence). The CDR3 totals 12 residues. V lost 5 bases and J lost 3; bases outside the gene matches: 3. The CDR3 loop is CAWFGTDYGYTF. CDR3 nucleotides: TGTGCCTGGTTCGGGACAGACTATGGCTACACCTTC.

J is TRBJ1-2 and V is TRBV2, with 9 nucleotides matching TRBD1. V was pared by 4 bases and J by 8 bases, with 5 bases of the junction left unmatched. The CDR3 runs to 13 residues. The germline V gene encodes CDR1 SNHLY and CDR2 FYNNEI. DNA for the CDR3: TGTGCCAGCAGTGCCGGGACAGGGAACGGCTACACCTTC. Amino acids: CASSAGTGNGYTF.

In its sample, this clone was seen a few times. This rearrangement joins TRBV10-1 to TRBJ2-5; 9 bases are a match to TRBD1. There are 13 residues in the CDR3. Germline CDR1 reads WNHNN; CDR2 reads SYGVQD (reference sequence). V was clipped by 6 bases and J by 2 bases; unmatched bases: 1. DNA of the CDR3: TGCGCCAGCAGCGGACAGGGGCAAGAGACCCAGTACTTC. Its protein product is CASSGQGQETQYF.

The chain has TRBV28 and TRBJ2-7; 11 bases are a match to TRBD2. This CDR3 has 15 residues. CDR1 and CDR2 from the germline V gene are MDHEN and SYDVKM. Trimming took 2 bases from V and 3 from J; bases not matched to a gene: 3. In DNA, the CDR3 is TGTGCCAGCAGTTTACAACTAGCGGGGGACTACGAGCAGTACTTC. Residues: CASSLQLAGDYEQYF.

The chain uses TRBV28 and TRBJ1-2, with 10 bases aligning to TRBD1. J was trimmed by 1 base and V by 5 bases; bases with no gene match: 7. The CDR3 is 16 amino acids. CDR1 and CDR2 (germline): MDHEN, SYDVKM. CDR3 coding DNA: TGTGCCAGCAGTGCAGGGACAGGGGTTGGTAACTATGGCTACACCTTC. Its translation: CASSAGTGVGNYGYTF.

This chain connects TRBV6-5 to TRBJ1-2, with 10 bases that match TRBD1. The CDR3 covers 13 residues. Germline CDR1 MNHEY, CDR2 SVGAGI. V lost 7 bases to trimming and J lost 6 bases; unmatched junction nucleotides: 5. The CDR3 DNA sequence: TGTGCCAGCATGGGACAGGGGATCAATGGCTACACCTTC. Protein: CASMGQGINGYTF.

The gene calls are TRBV27 and TRBJ1-5; 7 positions match TRBD1. The V segment lost 6 bases and the J segment 11 bases; nucleotides outside the gene matches: 10. The CDR3 runs to 13 residues. Germline V gives CDR1 MNHEY, CDR2 SMNVEV (reference sequence). The CDR3 loop reads CASRRGPGETQHF. DNA of the CDR3: TGTGCCAGCAGAAGGGGGCCGGGGGAGACCCAGCATTTT.

The rearrangement links TRBV10-3 to TRBJ2-7; the D gene is possibly TRBD2 (6 bases). Germline V CDR1 and CDR2: ENHRY, SYGVKD. The CDR3 has 14 amino acids. Trimming left V 7 bases short and J 2 bases short, with 15 bases between. CDR3 sequence: CAITPGSGTYEQYF. The CDR3 region has the DNA TGTGCCATCACCCCGGGTAGCGGTACCTACGAGCAGTACTTC.

This chain uses TRBV10-3 with TRBJ2-1; D is unresolved. Germline CDR1 is ENHRY and CDR2 is SYGVKD. The CDR3 extends over 13 amino acids. Trimming removed 0 bases from V and 10 bases from J, with 10 bases in between. The CDR3 reads CAISESPDREQFF. In DNA, the CDR3 is TGTGCCATCAGTGAGTCGCCCGATCGGGAGCAGTTCTTC.

The V call is TRBV11-2, the J call TRBJ1-2; D remains unclear. Germline V CDR1 and CDR2: SGHAT, FQNNGV. This CDR3 is 12 amino acids long. Trimming removed 1 base from V and 11 bases from J, with 11 bases in between. In nucleotides, the CDR3 is TGTGCCAGCAGCTTAGGAGCGTCTGGTTACACCTTC. It encodes CASSLGASGYTF.

This clone has more than one count but fewer than ten. The V and J genes are TRBV7-9 and TRBJ2-3, with 7 positions matching TRBD2. The CDR3 loop spans 18 amino acids. V was pared by 3 bases and J by 5 bases, with 17 bases of the junction left unmatched. The V gene's germline CDR1 is SEHNR and CDR2 FQNEAQ (reference sequence). This CDR3 reads CASSFRQTSLVLGDTQYF. CDR3 nucleotides: TGTGCCAGCAGCTTCCGTCAGACTAGCCTGGTCCTTGGAGATACGCAGTATTTT.

This chain joins TRBV7-3 and TRBJ1-1, with unresolved D. With 3 bases removed from V and 4 bases from J, the gap between germline ends came to 15 bases. Germline V gene sequence: CDR1 SGHTA, CDR2 FQGTGA. The CDR3 extends over 15 amino acids. CDR3 sequence (DNA): TGTGCCAGCAGCTTTTATGGCTTCCAGGTCACTGAAGCTTTCTTT. Its protein product is CASSFYGFQVTEAFF.

The V call is TRBV19, the J call TRBJ2-5, with D uncertain. CDR1 LNHDA and CDR2 SQIVND come from the germline V gene (reference sequence). This CDR3 contains 13 residues. V gave up 2 bases and J gave up 1 base, with 5 bases separating them. The CDR3 loop reads CASSIQSQETQYF. CDR3 bases: TGTGCCAGTAGTATACAATCCCAAGAGACCCAGTACTTC.

At least ten counts were recorded for this clone. The genes are TRBV19 and TRBJ2-7, with 10 positions matching TRBD1. The CDR3 totals 14 residues. Unmatched junction bases numbered 3, after V lost 7 bases and J lost 0 bases. The V gene's germline CDR1 is LNHDA and CDR2 SQIVND (reference sequence). CDR3 coding DNA: TGTGCCAGTAAAGGACAGGGGGACTCCTACGAGCAGTACTTC. Its protein product is CASKGQGDSYEQYF.

CDR3 in DNA: TGCGCCAGCAGCTTGTGGGGCCGGAACACTGAAGCTTTCTTT. Its translation: CASSLWGRNTEAFF. The rearrangement uses TRBV5-1 and TRBJ1-1; D might be TRBD1 (5 bases). Trimming took off 1 base at V and 1 base at J, with 8 bases between the two ends. Germline loops: CDR1 SGHRS, CDR2 YFSETQ. The CDR3 extends over 14 amino acids.

The chain joins TRBV18 to TRBJ1-2; weak D call: TRBD1 (6 bases). Between the trimmed V and J ends, which lost 3 bases and 8 bases, there was a span of 25 bases. The CDR3 sequence is 17 residues long. The germline CDR1 and CDR2 sequences are KGHSH and LQKENI. CDR3 in amino acids: CASSPNSFIQGTEGYTF. The CDR3 coding sequence is TGTGCCAGCTCACCGAATTCTTTTATACAGGGTACGGAGGGCTACACCTTC.

The rearrangement links TRBV24-1 to TRBJ1-5; no clear D. This CDR3 spans 16 amino acids. The germline CDR1 and CDR2 sequences are KGHDR and SFDVKD. The V end was cut by 2 bases, the J end by 9 bases, with 19 bases between. In DNA, the CDR3 is TGTGCCACCAGTGATTCCCGGGCGGGCGCCTCGGGGCCCCAGCATTTT. Residues: CATSDSRAGASGPQHF.

The count of this clone is one. The CDR3 region is CASSQTGGLEKLFF. CDR3 in DNA: TGTGCCAGCAGCCAGACAGGGGGCCTTGAAAAACTGTTTTTT. The V and J genes are TRBV28 and TRBJ1-4; TRBD1 aligns across 10 bases. V shed 6 bases and J 7 bases; nucleotides not matched to a gene: 5. CDR3 length: 14 amino acids. Per germline, CDR1 MDHEN and CDR2 SYDVKM.

The V gene is TRBV28, the J gene TRBJ1-1; 9 bases map to TRBD1. The germline CDR1 and CDR2 sequences are MDHEN and SYDVKM. Unmatched junction bases numbered 7, after V lost 5 bases and J lost 0 bases. This CDR3 comprises 16 residues. CDR3 nucleotides: TGTGCCAGCAGTACCCCCGGACAGGGGTTGAACACTGAAGCTTTCTTT. It yields the protein CASSTPGQGLNTEAFF.

This chain links TRBV29-1 with TRBJ2-3; 9 bases match TRBD2. V was clipped by 6 bases and J by 4 bases; unmatched bases: 17. This CDR3 is 17 amino acids long. Germline lookup yields CDR1 SQVTM and CDR2 ANQGSEA. DNA for the CDR3: TGCAGCGTCTCCCTTTGGGGGCTGGCGGGAGGGGCAGATACGCAGTATTTT. This codes for CSVSLWGLAGGADTQYF.

The rearrangement links TRBV12-3 or TRBV12-4 to TRBJ1-1; 7 bases are a match to TRBD1. The CDR3 runs 13 residues. Losses at the gene ends were 5 bases for V and 12 bases for J; bases not matched to a gene: 12. For the CDR3, the DNA is TGTGCCAGCAGTGGGCTTACAGGGGTTGGGCCTTTCTTT. This codes for CASSGLTGVGPFF.